This passage covers 18 T cell receptor beta chains from one sample sequenced in a study of blood T cell repertoires in COVID-19. Sequencing was performed with immunoSEQ multiplex PCR; in TCRdb, only in-frame clones are kept and a portion is missing. The profile shows about 150,000 clones, about 88% of them singletons. Sequenced material: PBMCs or T cells enriched from blood (not recorded which). The receptors shown here come from a man aged 45 to 65 who had recovered from COVID-19.

CDR3 coding DNA: TGTGCCAGCAGCCCTGCTGGACAGGGTAGGGATGGCTACACCTTC. This gives the protein CASSPAGQGRDGYTF. V and J are TRBV5-5 and TRBJ1-2; TRBD1 matches at 8 bases. V lost 4 bases and J lost 6; bases outside the gene matches: 11. CDR3 length equals 15 residues. Germline V gene sequence: CDR1 SGHKS, CDR2 YYEKEE (reference sequence).

A word on this clone: At the DNA level, this CDR3 is encoded by other sequences in the same sample as well. V gene TRBV4-1 combines with J gene TRBJ1-1; 8 positions match TRBD1. Trimming removed 7 bases from V and 1 base from J; junction bases left unmatched: 5. Per the germline V gene, CDR1 is MGHRA and CDR2 is YSYEKL. The CDR3 is 14 residues long. The CDR3, as DNA: TGCGCCAGCACCCCGGACAGGGCGAACACTGAAGCTTTCTTT. The encoded protein is CASTPDRANTEAFF.

The rearrangement links TRBV5-1 to TRBJ1-1; D gene ambiguous. Germline V gene data show CDR1 as SGHRS and CDR2 as YFSETQ. V was trimmed by 3 bases and J by 2 bases, leaving 8 bases between them. The length of the CDR3 is 13 residues. CDR3 in amino acids: CASSWEVNTEAFF. The CDR3 coding sequence is TGCGCCAGCAGCTGGGAGGTCAACACTGAAGCTTTCTTT.

The chain is built from TRBV10-3 and TRBJ2-1; TRBD2 matches at 8 bases. Germline V CDR1 and CDR2: ENHRY, SYGVKD. V trimming: 10 bases; J trimming: 5 bases; junction bases outside the gene matches: 4. The CDR3 is made up of 12 amino acids. The CDR3 DNA sequence: TGTGCCACGGGGGGGGTCAACAATGAGCAGTTCTTC. It is translated as CATGGVNNEQFF.

This clone was picked up a small number of times. The V and J genes are TRBV5-4 and TRBJ1-2, with TRBD1 matching 9 bases. This CDR3 contains 16 residues. The V gene end was trimmed by 0 bases and the J gene end by 1 base; junction bases not matched to a gene: 4. Germline lookup yields CDR1 SGHNT and CDR2 YYREEE (reference sequence). The CDR3 DNA follows: TGTGCCAGCAGCTTGGCCCGGACAGGGGATAACTATGGCTACACCTTC. This codes for CASSLARTGDNYGYTF.

This clone was observed once. The rearrangement uses TRBV11-3 and TRBJ1-1; D possibly corresponds to TRBD1 (6 bases). Trimming shortened V by 0 bases and J by 5 bases, and 22 bases separated the two germline ends. Germline-derived CDR1 and CDR2 are SGHNT and YENEEA. This CDR3 is built from 18 residues. CDR3 residues: CASSLDQPQGIIDTEAFF. CDR3 sequence (DNA): TGTGCCAGCAGCTTAGATCAACCGCAGGGGATAATTGATACTGAAGCTTTCTTT.

The V call is TRBV11-2, the J call TRBJ1-6; 10 bases agree with TRBD1. This CDR3 spans 15 amino acids. J gave up 8 bases and V 5 bases, and 6 bases lay outside the gene matches. Looked up from germline, CDR1 is SGHAT and CDR2 is FQNNGV. CDR3 sequence reads: CASSVMGTGDSPLHF. For the CDR3, the DNA is TGTGCCAGCAGCGTAATGGGGACAGGGGATTCACCCCTCCACTTT. The entire variable domain, with the rest obtained from reference TRBV11-2 and TRBJ1-6, is as follows: EAGVAQSPRYKIIEKRQSVAFWCNPISGHATLYWYQQILGQGPKLLIQFQNNGVVDDSQLPKDRFSAERLKGVDSTLKIQPAKLEDSAVYLCASSVMGTGDSPLHFGNGTRLTVT.

This clone came up a few times. The chain combines TRBV11-3 with TRBJ2-3; 11 bases are a match to TRBD2. The trim removed 1 base at V and 2 bases at J, leaving 8 bases unmatched. The CDR3 length is 18 residues. Looked up from germline, CDR1 is SGHNT and CDR2 is YENEEA. CDR3 bases: TGTGCCAGCAGCTTAGGTCTGCTAGCGGGGGGAACCACAGATACGCAGTATTTT. This sequence encodes CASSLGLLAGGTTDTQYF.

V is TRBV6-5 and J is TRBJ2-7, with no clear D. The CDR3 covers 16 residues. The germline gives CDR1 MNHEY, CDR2 SVGAGI. V gave up 0 bases and J gave up 3 bases, with 15 bases separating them. The CDR3 DNA reads TGTGCCAGCAGTTACTCCGGCCCAGGCATCAGCTACGAGCAGTACTTC. The encoded protein is CASSYSGPGISYEQYF.

This sequence joins TRBV3-1 (or the pseudogene TRBV3-2) and TRBJ2-1, with 8 bases matching TRBD2. The junction had 3 bases not matched to a gene; V was cut back by 4 bases and J by 1 base. The germline CDR1 and CDR2 sequences are LGHDT and YNNKEL (reference sequence). The length of the CDR3 is 15 residues. The CDR3 DNA sequence: TGTGCCAGCAGCCGGGCTAGCGGGTCCTACAATGAGCAGTTCTTC. Its protein is CASSRASGSYNEQFF.

The chain carries TRBV19 and TRBJ2-1; 10 bases align to TRBD2. The germline V gene encodes CDR1 LNHDA and CDR2 SQIVND (reference sequence). V dropped 9 bases and J dropped 2; count of bases not matched to a gene: 4. The CDR3 is made up of 14 amino acids. The CDR3 DNA sequence: TGTGCCAGAGAAGCGGGGGGGGCCTACAATGAGCAGTTCTTC. Amino acids: CAREAGGAYNEQFF.

The chain employs TRBV5-4 and TRBJ1-2; TRBD1 agrees at 8 bases. This CDR3 has 15 residues. Germline CDR1 SGHNT, CDR2 YYREEE (reference sequence). V dropped 5 bases and J dropped 4; count of bases not matched to a gene: 10. CDR3: CASRSGTGGGYGYTF. The CDR3 DNA is TGTGCCAGCAGGTCCGGTACAGGGGGAGGCTATGGCTACACCTTC.

This clone was picked up many times. The V call is TRBV3-1 (or the pseudogene TRBV3-2), the J call TRBJ1-2, with D unclear. CDR3 length: 14 amino acids. V was trimmed by 7 bases and J by 4 bases, leaving 16 bases between them. CDR1 is LGHDT, CDR2 YNNKEL, per germline (reference sequence). Here the CDR3 reads CASTPNRGIYGYTF. For the CDR3, the DNA is TGTGCCAGCACCCCCAACCGGGGTATCTATGGCTACACCTTC.

This clone was seen only a few times. This chain links TRBV5-1 with TRBJ1-5; 7 positions agree with TRBD1. Unmatched junction bases numbered 10, after V lost 4 bases and J lost 6 bases. Germline V gene data show CDR1 as SGHRS and CDR2 as YFSETQ. The CDR3 totals 15 residues. Written as DNA, the CDR3 is TGCGCCAGCAGCCCCGGGACAGCCATCGGTCAGCCCCAGCATTTT. Protein product: CASSPGTAIGQPQHF. Variable domain in full (rest from reference TRBV5-1 and TRBJ1-5): KAGVTQTPRYLIKTRGQQVTLSCSPISGHRSVSWYQQTPGQGLQFLFEYFSETQRNKGNFPGRFSGRQFSNSRSEMNVSTLELGDSALYLCASSPGTAIGQPQHFGDGTRLSIL.

The V and J genes are TRBV6-5 and TRBJ1-2, with no clear D. V dropped 6 bases and J dropped 7 bases, with 12 bases sitting between them. In germline, CDR1 is MNHEY, CDR2 SVGAGI. The CDR3 contains 12 residues. The CDR3 here is CASSQTRGGYTF. In DNA, the CDR3 is TGTGCCAGCAGCCAAACCCGGGGTGGCTACACCTTC.

The rearrangement links TRBV7-8 to TRBJ2-1; weak D call: TRBD2 (5 bases). CDR1 is SGHVS, CDR2 FQNEAQ, per germline. Trimming pared 5 bases from V and 3 bases from J, leaving 17 bases between. The CDR3 has 16 residues. Here the CDR3 reads CASSARRGRVYNEQFF. As DNA, the CDR3 is TGTGCCAGCAGCGCTCGTCGGGGAAGGGTCTACAATGAGCAGTTCTTC. The complete variable domain, with remaining parts taken from reference TRBV7-8 and TRBJ2-1, reads GAGVSQSPRYKVAKRGQDVALRCDPISGHVSLFWYQQALGQGPEFLTYFQNEAQLDKSGLPSDRFFAERPEGSVSTLKIQRTQQEDSAVYLCASSARRGRVYNEQFFGPGTRLTVL.

V is TRBV7-2 and J is TRBJ2-2, with D possibly matching TRBD2 (6 bases). Germline V gene data show CDR1 as SGHTA and CDR2 as FQGNSA. The CDR3 extends over 15 amino acids. V was pared by 8 bases and J by 0 bases, with 13 bases between. The DNA for the CDR3 is TGTGCCAGCCAAGCCGGGACTGCGAACACCGGGGAGCTGTTTTTT. This encodes CASQAGTANTGELFF. Filled out from reference TRBV7-2 and TRBJ2-2, the complete variable domain reads GAGVSQSPSNKVTEKGKDVELRCDPISGHTALYWYRQSLGQGLEFLIYFQGNSAPDKSGLPSDRFSAERTGGSVSTLTIQRTQQEDSAVYLCASQAGTANTGELFFGEGSRLTVL.

In this sample, this clone turned up a few times. CDR3 amino acids: CASSPTSGGVGELFF. The DNA of the CDR3 is TGTGCCAGCAGCCCGACTAGCGGGGGGGTCGGGGAGCTGTTTTTT. The chain carries TRBV7-2 and TRBJ2-2; 14 bases map to TRBD2. Germline V lookup: CDR1 SGHTA, CDR2 FQGNSA. Unmatched junction bases numbered 3, after V lost 5 bases and J lost 7 bases. CDR3 length: 15 amino acids.